Following are 31 T cell receptor beta chains from one sample sequenced in a study of regulatory and conventional T cells in RAG deficiency (dated by TCRdb to between 2016 and 2019). Receptors were amplified or captured by the immunoSEQ multiplex PCR assay. TCRdb obtained this table from immuneACCESS and retained in-frame rearrangements with V and J assigned. These tables miss some clones; where compared with another copy, unresolved V genes account for less than half of the shortfall, and the remainder is unexplained. This sample is represented by more than 30,000 clones; 75% to 90% of them were singletons. Of the sample, 5% to 6.5% falls within the top ten clones. The sample was also reused in another study, on regulatory T cells. That second report states: The multiplex PCR used 52 forward TRBV primers and 13 reverse TRBJ primers, with assay-based and computational corrections for amplification bias.

The sample was CD8+ T cells sorted from blood. These receptors all come from a human donor in good health.

The chain carries TRBV7-8 and TRBJ2-3, with TRBD2 matching over 9 bases. Germline CDR1 is SGHVS and CDR2 is FQNEAQ. This CDR3 is built from 16 residues. The J segment lost 6 bases and the V segment lost 2 bases, leaving 9 bases of the junction unmatched. The CDR3 DNA is TGTGCCAGCAGCTTAAGTGGCGGGGGGGCAGTGGATACGCAGTATTTT. Its protein product is CASSLSGGGAVDTQYF.

The chain recombines TRBV30 with TRBJ2-1; D ambiguous. Germline loops: CDR1 GTSNPN, CDR2 SVGIG (reference sequence). The germline V and J ends were trimmed by 0 bases and 9 bases, with 9 bases remaining between them. This CDR3 is 12 amino acids long. The CDR3 coding sequence is TGTGCCTGGAGTGTAATGACCGTTGAGCAGTTCTTC. This sequence encodes CAWSVMTVEQFF.

The V call is TRBV12-2, the J call TRBJ2-5; the table assigns TRBD2, which was not confirmed against the DNA. TRBV12-2 is listed as a pseudogene. There are 15 residues in the CDR3. The chain's CDR3 is CASRPQWDFRETQYF. The CDR3 DNA sequence: TGTGCAAGTCGCCCACAGTGGGACTTCAGAGAGACCCAGTACTTC.

V is TRBV5-4 and J is TRBJ2-1; D is ambiguous. This CDR3 is built from 11 residues. V shed 0 bases and J shed 10 bases, with 5 bases lying between them. Germline values: CDR1 SGHNT, CDR2 YYREEE (reference sequence). The CDR3 spells CASSLGFEQFF. The CDR3 coding sequence is TGTGCCAGCAGCTTGGGGTTCGAGCAGTTCTTC.

This rearrangement joins TRBV6-1 to TRBJ1-5; 8 positions agree with TRBD1. The CDR3 covers 14 residues. The junction had 6 bases not matched to a gene; V was cut back by 5 bases and J by 6 bases. CDR1 MNHNS and CDR2 SASEGT come from the germline V gene. The CDR3, as DNA: TGTGCCAGCAGTAGAAAGACAGGGGTTCAGCCCCAGCATTTT. This codes for CASSRKTGVQPQHF.

The V and J genes are TRBV6-6 and TRBJ2-3, with D perhaps matching TRBD2 (5 bases). Germline loops: CDR1 MNHNY, CDR2 SVGAGI (reference sequence). V gave up 3 bases and J gave up 1 base, with 14 bases separating them. The CDR3 totals 16 residues. CDR3 DNA: TGTGCCAGCAGTTATTTGTGGGAGCGAGGCACAGATACGCAGTATTTT. Protein product: CASSYLWERGTDTQYF.

This sequence joins TRBV19 and TRBJ2-1; D gene uncertain. This CDR3 is built from 14 residues. Germline CDR1 LNHDA, CDR2 SQIVND (reference sequence). The germline V and J ends were trimmed by 1 base and 6 bases, with 10 bases remaining between them. The CDR3 DNA reads TGTGCCAGTAGTATAGTAACTGGCATCAATGAGCAGTTCTTC. Its protein product is CASSIVTGINEQFF.

This chain uses TRBV28 with TRBJ1-4; TRBD1 is a possible D gene (5 bases). There are 15 residues in the CDR3. Between the trimmed V and J ends, which lost 1 base and 8 bases, there was a span of 14 bases. Germline V lookup: CDR1 MDHEN, CDR2 SYDVKM. CDR3 region: CASSLFLGQGEKLFF. In nucleotides, the CDR3 is TGTGCCAGCAGTTTATTTTTAGGGCAGGGAGAAAAACTGTTTTTT.

The chain combines TRBV10-2 with TRBJ2-1, with 12 bases aligning to TRBD2. Germline V gene lookup returns CDR1 WSHSY and CDR2 SAAADI. CDR3 length equals 19 residues. Trimming at V came to 2 bases and at J to 4 bases, leaving 12 bases not matched to a gene. The CDR3 DNA is TGCGCCAGCAGTGAGGGACTAGCGGGATCCCCGTCCGGGTACAATGAGCAGTTCTTC. Encoded protein: CASSEGLAGSPSGYNEQFF.

Notes on this clone: The junction departs from the called germline gene at one end, perhaps through a read error. The genes are TRBV2 and TRBJ1-6; TRBD1 matches 8 bases. There are 15 residues in the CDR3. Looked up from germline, CDR1 is SNHLY and CDR2 is FYNNEI. CDR3 region: CASSEQGADNSPRHF. In DNA, the CDR3 is TGTGCCAGCAGTGAACAGGGGGCGGATAATTCACCCCGCCACTTT.

This chain uses TRBV13 with TRBJ1-2; 10 positions agree with TRBD1. V was clipped by 5 bases and J by 7 bases; unmatched bases: 7. In germline, CDR1 is PRHDT, CDR2 FYEKMQ (reference sequence). This CDR3 is 14 amino acids long. The CDR3 DNA reads as TGTGCCAGCAGCCTCCTGACAGGGGGCGGTGGCTACACCTTC. Amino acid sequence: CASSLLTGGGGYTF. Together with reference TRBV13 and TRBJ1-2, the CDR3 gives the full variable domain: AAGVIQSPRHLIKEKRETATLKCYPIPRHDTVYWYQQGPGQDPQFLISFYEKMQSDKGSIPDRFSAQQFSDYHSELNMSSLELGDSALYFCASSLLTGGGGYTFGSGTRLTVV.

V gene TRBV5-1 combines with J gene TRBJ2-2; D not resolved. Trimming left V 7 bases short and J 8 bases short, with 9 bases between. Germline loops: CDR1 SGHRS, CDR2 YFSETQ. This CDR3 is 11 amino acids long. CDR3 coding DNA: TGCGCCAGCGGGCTGAGGGGGGAGCTGTTTTTT. Its translation is CASGLRGELFF.

The chain links TRBV5-1 to TRBJ2-3; 8 positions agree with TRBD1. Germline values: CDR1 SGHRS, CDR2 YFSETQ. With V trimmed by 0 bases and J by 6 bases, 6 bases remained unmatched. This CDR3 is 15 amino acids long. The chain's CDR3 is CASSLVRGRLDTQYF. DNA for the CDR3: TGCGCCAGCAGCTTGGTCAGGGGGCGTTTGGATACGCAGTATTTT.

The chain links TRBV29-1 to TRBJ1-5; 9 bases are shared with TRBD1. The CDR3 covers 14 residues. Germline V gene lookup returns CDR1 SQVTM and CDR2 ANQGSEA. After removal of 6 bases from V and 3 bases from J, the junction contained 6 bases not matched to a gene. The chain's CDR3 is CSVYRGRINQPQHF. The DNA of the CDR3 is TGCAGCGTGTACAGGGGGCGTATCAATCAGCCCCAGCATTTT.

Comment on this clone: At the DNA level, this CDR3 is encoded by other sequences in the same sample as well. This chain joins TRBV19 and TRBJ1-1; D call uncertain. Trimming took 2 bases from V and 1 from J, leaving 5 bases between them. The CDR3 contains 13 residues. Germline CDR1 and CDR2: LNHDA and SQIVND (reference sequence). Here the CDR3 reads CASSISGNTEAFF. CDR3 nucleotides: TGTGCCAGTAGTATATCTGGGAACACTGAAGCTTTCTTT.

The chain combines TRBV6-1 with TRBJ1-6; D not resolved. With 0 bases removed from V and 8 bases from J, the gap between germline ends came to 8 bases. Germline V CDR1 and CDR2: MNHNS, SASEGT. The CDR3 consists of 14 residues. Written as DNA, the CDR3 is TGTGCCAGCAGTGAAGCGCCACGGGATTCACCCCTCCACTTT. As protein: CASSEAPRDSPLHF.

This chain connects TRBV28 to TRBJ1-5; D remains ambiguous. The germline V gene encodes CDR1 MDHEN and CDR2 SYDVKM. The CDR3 has 11 residues. V was clipped by 6 bases and J by 5 bases, with 5 bases between them. The CDR3 protein is CASSVDQPQHF. The CDR3 DNA is TGTGCCAGCAGCGTGGATCAGCCCCAGCATTTT.

CDR3 in amino acids: CASSLGVGTEAFF. CDR3 nucleotides: TGTGCCAGCAGCTTGGGGGTCGGCACTGAAGCTTTCTTT. The chain carries TRBV7-8 and TRBJ1-1, with D tentatively TRBD1 (5 bases). Germline-derived CDR1 and CDR2 are SGHVS and FQNEAQ. The V end was cut by 3 bases, the J end by 4 bases, with 9 bases between. The CDR3 is made up of 13 amino acids.

CDR3 nucleotide sequence: TGTGCCTGGAGTGATCTCGACTCACTCAATGAGCAGTTCTTC. The encoded protein is CAWSDLDSLNEQFF. The gene calls are TRBV30 and TRBJ2-1; D is undetermined. CDR3 length equals 14 residues. Trimming stripped 1 base from V and 6 bases from J, with 13 bases between. Germline V gene lookup returns CDR1 GTSNPN and CDR2 SVGIG (reference sequence).

DNA for the CDR3: TGTGCCAGCAGTGAAGGCCAGGGGCTTAACACTGAAGCTTTCTTT. Translated, it gives CASSEGQGLNTEAFF. V is TRBV2 and J is TRBJ1-1, with TRBD1 as a possible D gene (6 bases). The CDR3 extends over 15 amino acids. V lost 1 base to trimming and J lost 2 bases, with 11 bases between them. Germline CDR1 reads SNHLY; CDR2 reads FYNNEI.

V gene TRBV5-3 combines with J gene TRBJ1-2, with D maybe TRBD1 (6 bases). TRBV5-3 is an open reading frame, and its role is uncertain. The CDR3 contains 13 residues. V lost 2 bases and J 8 bases, leaving 13 bases between the germline ends. Here the CDR3 reads CARSLRGSWGYTF. In DNA form, the CDR3 reads TGTGCCAGAAGCTTAAGGGGGTCGTGGGGCTACACCTTC.

There are a few counts of this clone. This sequence joins TRBV21-1 and TRBJ1-3; TRBD1, as called in the table, went unchecked against the DNA. TRBV21-1 is termed a pseudogene. The CDR3 is 11 amino acids. For the CDR3, the DNA is TGTGCCAGCACCTGGACAGACATTCCCGATTTT. Protein sequence: CASTWTDIPDF.

The chain combines TRBV5-5 with TRBJ2-5; D is undetermined. V was shortened by 7 bases and J by 1 base, with 11 bases between the two germline ends. The CDR3 is 13 amino acids. Per the germline V gene, CDR1 is SGHKS and CDR2 is YYEKEE (reference sequence). The CDR3 DNA follows: TGTGCCAGCTGGTCCAGAAGCCAAGAGACCCAGTACTTC. Its protein product is CASWSRSQETQYF.

The chain couples TRBV6-5 to TRBJ2-1; a weak D match, TRBD1 (6 bases). The ends were cut back, 0 bases at V and 4 bases at J, with 7 bases in the middle. The CDR3 spans 14 residues. The V gene's germline CDR1 is MNHEY and CDR2 SVGAGI. This CDR3 reads CASSYSTGYNEQFF. The CDR3 DNA follows: TGTGCCAGCAGTTACTCGACAGGATACAATGAGCAGTTCTTC.

The rearrangement links TRBV28 to TRBJ1-6; TRBD1 aligns across 11 bases. Germline values: CDR1 MDHEN, CDR2 SYDVKM. With 5 bases clipped from V and 4 bases from J, the junction kept 7 bases outside the gene matches. The CDR3 length is 17 residues. The CDR3 DNA is TGTGCCAGCAGTCCCGCGGACAGGGGGCTTTATAATTCACCCCTCCACTTT. As protein: CASSPADRGLYNSPLHF.

The CDR3 DNA reads TGTGCCAGCAGGGAGGGGACATCAGTCTATGGCTACACCTTC. Its translation is CASREGTSVYGYTF. V usage is TRBV11-2 and J usage is TRBJ1-2; a weak D match, TRBD1 (6 bases). This CDR3 is built from 14 residues. Trimming shortened V by 6 bases and J by 4 bases, and 15 bases separated the two germline ends. CDR1 SGHAT and CDR2 FQNNGV come from the germline V gene. Based on the CDR3 plus reference TRBV11-2 and TRBJ1-2, the full variable domain is EAGVAQSPRYKIIEKRQSVAFWCNPISGHATLYWYQQILGQGPKLLIQFQNNGVVDDSQLPKDRFSAERLKGVDSTLKIQPAKLEDSAVYLCASREGTSVYGYTFGSGTRLTVV.

The rearrangement uses TRBV15 and TRBJ2-3; D unresolved. V shed 6 bases and J shed 0 bases, with 10 bases lying between them. The CDR3 runs to 14 residues. From germline, CDR1 is LNHNV and CDR2 YYDKDF (reference sequence). CDR3 nucleotides: TGTGCCACCAGTTCCACCACGAGCACAGATACGCAGTATTTT. It yields the protein CATSSTTSTDTQYF.

V is TRBV6-4 and J is TRBJ2-2; D is undetermined. The CDR3 runs to 12 residues. Germline-derived CDR1 and CDR2 are MRHNA and SNTAGT. The V end was cut by 3 bases, the J end by 4 bases, with 3 bases between. CDR3 loop: CASSEGTGELFF. The DNA of the CDR3 is TGTGCCAGCAGTGAGGGCACCGGGGAGCTGTTTTTT.

The genes are TRBV11-1 and TRBJ2-7; 8 bases align to TRBD1. The CDR3 is 15 residues long. CDR1 is SGHAT and CDR2 is FQDESV in the germline V gene (reference sequence). V dropped 5 bases and J dropped 0; count of bases not matched to a gene: 6. The CDR3: CASSPGTGISYEQYF. For the CDR3, the DNA is TGTGCCAGCAGCCCCGGGACAGGAATCTCCTACGAGCAGTACTTC.

This clone is a singleton in its sample. This rearrangement joins TRBV25-1 to TRBJ1-2; D ambiguous. The germline V gene has CDR1 MGHDK and CDR2 SYGVNS. Trimming took off 3 bases at V and 4 bases at J, with 9 bases between the two ends. The CDR3 is 13 residues long. In DNA form, the CDR3 reads TGTGCCAGCAGTGATTCACTGATCTATGGCTACACCTTC. Translated, it gives CASSDSLIYGYTF.

The V gene is TRBV14, the J gene TRBJ2-7; 10 nucleotides line up with TRBD1. Germline-derived CDR1 and CDR2 are SGHDN and FVKESK. This CDR3 is built from 13 residues. With 5 bases clipped from V and 5 bases from J, the junction kept 3 bases outside the gene matches. For the CDR3, the DNA is TGTGCCAGCAGCGGACAGGGGGGGGACGAGCAGTACTTC. It specifies CASSGQGGDEQYF.